A selection of T cell receptor beta chains follows, all from one sample in a study of beta chain features in type 1 diabetes. The table came from immunoSEQ multiplex PCR; TCRdb's copy has only in-frame clones and leaves some out. The sample shows about 340,000 clones, 9.3% of them seen only once. Sequenced sample: central memory CD4+ T cells from blood. The receptors shown here come from a man aged 25-45 years with type 1 diabetes. The CDR3 runs from the conserved cysteine through the conserved F or W. D genes are given only for firm matches. Clone size is given for some rows only: seen once, a few or many times, or a class if the clone is expanded.

d_call	j_call	clone_size	v_call	cdr3_aa	cdr3_nt
.	TRBJ2-7	.	TRBV5-1	CASSFSGYSYEQYF	TGCGCCAGCAGCTTTTCGGGTTACTCCTACGAGCAGTACTTC
TRBD1	TRBJ2-7	few	TRBV7-2	CASSLVHRGSYEQYF	TGTGCCAGCAGCTTAGTCCACAGGGGTTCCTACGAGCAGTACTTC
.	TRBJ2-5	few	TRBV2	CASSVGHRRETQYF	TGTGCCAGCAGTGTGGGACACCGGAGGGAGACCCAGTACTTC
.	TRBJ2-5	.	TRBV5-4	CASSPGGQGWETQYF	TGTGCCAGCAGCCCGGGAGGACAGGGTTGGGAGACCCAGTACTTC
TRBD1	TRBJ2-2	.	TRBV5-1	CASSLGTGPGELFF	TGCGCCAGCAGCTTGGGGACAGGCCCCGGGGAGCTGTTTTTT
TRBD1	TRBJ1-1	.	TRBV25-1	CASSLGGQTLEAFF	TGTGCCAGCAGTTTGGGGGGACAGACCCTTGAAGCTTTCTTT
TRBD1	TRBJ1-1	few	TRBV4-3	CASSPQSGQEWDTEAFF	TGCGCCAGCAGCCCTCAATCGGGACAGGAGTGGGACACTGAAGCTTTCTTT
TRBD2	TRBJ2-3	few	TRBV5-6	CASSLEIGGGTDTQYF	TGTGCCAGCAGCTTAGAAATCGGGGGGGGCACAGATACGCAGTATTTT
.	TRBJ1-2	few	TRBV29-1	CSVVTSQSVGYTF	TGCAGCGTTGTGACTTCACAGAGCGTCGGCTACACCTTC
TRBD1	TRBJ1-1	.	TRBV10-3	CATGSGGGGMNTEAFF	TGTGCCACCGGAAGCGGGGGAGGGGGCATGAACACTGAAGCTTTCTTT
.	TRBJ2-7	few	TRBV5-6	CASSLGTESLREQYF	TGTGCCAGCAGCTTGGGGACGGAATCACTACGGGAGCAGTACTTC
.	TRBJ2-1	few	TRBV2	CASSTGKNNEQFF	TGTGCCAGCAGTACAGGGAAGAACAATGAGCAGTTCTTC
.	TRBJ2-3	few	TRBV11-2	CASSLGMAGALTDTQYF	TGTGCCAGCAGCTTAGGAATGGCGGGGGCCCTTACAGATACGCAGTATTTT
TRBD2	TRBJ2-5	.	TRBV7-6	CASSLTGGLAETQYF	TGTGCCAGCAGCCTAACGGGGGGACTAGCCGAGACCCAGTACTTC
TRBD2	TRBJ2-7	.	TRBV7-9	CASSRTSGDYEQYF	TGTGCCAGCAGCCGGACTAGCGGGGATTACGAGCAGTACTTC
.	TRBJ2-2	few	TRBV6-5	CASRPPVGNAGELFF	TGTGCCAGCAGGCCCCCAGTGGGGAACGCCGGGGAGCTGTTTTTT
TRBD1	TRBJ2-5	few	TRBV7-2	CASSSDRQETQYF	TGTGCCAGCAGCTCGGACAGGCAAGAGACCCAGTACTTC
.	TRBJ2-5	few	TRBV7-2	CASSLAWGRGQETQYF	TGTGCCAGCAGCTTAGCCTGGGGACGGGGCCAAGAGACCCAGTACTTC
.	TRBJ2-5	.	TRBV7-2	CASSLGGQTDGGTQYF	TGTGCCAGCAGCTTAGGCGGACAGACTGACGGAGGGACCCAGTACTTC
.	TRBJ1-1	.	TRBV18	CASSPEGTEAFF	TGTGCCAGCTCACCAGAAGGCACTGAAGCTTTCTTT
.	TRBJ2-7	few	TRBV29-1	CSAREDIGEQYF	TGCAGCGCCCGTGAGGATATAGGCGAGCAGTACTTC
.	TRBJ2-5	.	TRBV7-9	CASSFGGQYQETQYF	TGTGCCAGCAGCTTTGGCGGGCAGTACCAAGAGACCCAGTACTTC
TRBD2	TRBJ2-5	.	TRBV11-2	CASSHRGLAGVRGETQYF	TGTGCCAGCAGCCATAGGGGACTAGCGGGGGTCAGAGGAGAGACCCAGTACTTC
TRBD1	TRBJ2-7	few	TRBV5-1	CASSLGLRQGANEQYF	TGCGCCAGCAGCTTGGGATTGCGGCAGGGGGCGAACGAGCAGTACTTC
TRBD1	TRBJ2-7	.	TRBV5-1	CASSLAGTGTNEQYF	TGCGCCAGCAGCTTGGCCGGGACAGGCACAAACGAGCAGTACTTC
.	TRBJ2-1	many	TRBV9	CASSVHNEQFF	TGTGCCAGCAGCGTACACAATGAGCAGTTCTTC
TRBD1	TRBJ1-1	.	TRBV28	CASSPGDRNTEAFF	TGTGCCAGCAGTCCGGGGGACAGGAACACTGAAGCTTTCTTT
.	TRBJ1-5	few	TRBV7-2	CASSLGPPRGNQPQHF	TGTGCCAGCAGCTTAGGCCCCCCGCGCGGCAATCAGCCCCAGCATTTT
.	TRBJ2-1	.	TRBV4-3	CASSQYQGFPYNEQFF	TGCGCCAGCAGCCAATACCAGGGATTCCCGTACAATGAACAGTTCTTC
TRBD2	TRBJ2-5	.	TRBV10-2	CASGLAGAQETQYF	TGCGCCAGTGGACTAGCGGGGGCTCAAGAGACCCAGTACTTC
.	TRBJ1-1	.	TRBV11-2	CASSYGTEAFF	TGTGCCAGCAGCTACGGGACTGAAGCTTTCTTT
.	TRBJ2-5	.	TRBV7-2	CAGGSGRGETQYF	TGTGCCGGCGGGTCGGGGCGAGGAGAGACCCAGTACTTC
.	TRBJ1-2	few	TRBV29-1	CSSRGARGYTF	TGCAGCTCTCGGGGGGCGAGGGGCTACACCTTC
TRBD2	TRBJ2-3	few	TRBV6-5	CASRQAGVTDTQYF	TGTGCCAGCAGACAAGCGGGGGTCACAGATACGCAGTATTTT
TRBD1	TRBJ2-1	.	TRBV11-3	CASSTTGAYNEQFF	TGTGCCAGCAGCACCACAGGGGCCTACAATGAGCAGTTCTTC
.	TRBJ2-1	few	TRBV9	CASSQVAREQFF	TGTGCCAGCAGCCAAGTTGCAAGGGAGCAGTTCTTC
TRBD1	TRBJ1-5	few	TRBV6-1	CASSAKSTGDNQPQHF	TGTGCCAGCAGTGCTAAATCGACAGGGGACAATCAGCCCCAGCATTTT
.	TRBJ2-5	.	TRBV19	CASSIQLGSQETQYF	TGTGCCAGTAGTATCCAACTAGGCTCCCAAGAGACCCAGTACTTC
TRBD1	TRBJ2-3	.	TRBV5-1	CASSLRIQGQGTDTQYF	TGCGCCAGCAGCTTGCGTATACAGGGACAGGGCACAGATACGCAGTATTTT
.	TRBJ2-5	.	TRBV6-5	CATSLLQAEETQYF	TGTGCCACCAGCTTGCTACAGGCGGAGGAGACCCAGTACTTC
.	TRBJ1-1	.	TRBV5-1	CASGERTANTEAFF	TGCGCCAGCGGGGAGAGGACAGCCAACACTGAAGCTTTCTTT
TRBD1	TRBJ2-5	few	TRBV9	CASSVGGGAGETQYF	TGTGCCAGCAGCGTAGGAGGGGGCGCAGGGGAGACCCAGTACTTC
TRBD1	TRBJ1-6	once	TRBV7-2	CASSVDRGRRSPLHF	TGTGCCAGCAGCGTCGACAGGGGTCGGCGGTCACCCCTCCACTTT
.	TRBJ2-2	.	TRBV7-9	CASSFIPGELFF	TGTGCCAGCAGCTTTATCCCCGGGGAGCTGTTTTTT
.	TRBJ2-1	few	TRBV11-2	CASSSHPGTYNEQFF	TGTGCCAGCAGCTCACACCCCGGAACCTACAATGAGCAGTTCTTC
.	TRBJ2-5	many	TRBV7-2	CASSLSPQETQYF	TGTGCCAGCAGCTTATCTCCCCAAGAGACCCAGTACTTC
TRBD1	TRBJ1-3	few	TRBV25-1	CASSEVTGAGGNTIYF	TGTGCCAGCAGTGAAGTGACAGGGGCGGGAGGAAACACCATATATTTT
TRBD1	TRBJ1-2	.	TRBV18	CASSAFRDSYGYTF	TGTGCCAGCTCCGCTTTCCGGGACAGCTATGGCTACACCTTC
TRBD1	TRBJ2-5	.	TRBV11-2	CASSPQTGYETQYF	TGTGCCAGCAGCCCCCAGACAGGGTACGAGACCCAGTACTTC
.	TRBJ2-2	.	TRBV2	CASSAVGVATGELFF	TGTGCCAGCAGCGCTGTAGGGGTGGCCACCGGGGAGCTGTTTTTT
TRBD1	TRBJ2-6	.	TRBV28	CASITTGAGANVLTF	TGTGCCAGCATCACCACAGGGGCTGGGGCCAACGTCCTGACTTTC
.	TRBJ2-5	.	TRBV7-8	CASSLGHEETQYF	TGTGCCAGCAGCTTGGGGCATGAGGAGACCCAGTACTTC
.	TRBJ1-6	.	TRBV19	CAEPSSYNSPLHF	TGTGCCGAGCCGAGCTCCTATAATTCACCCCTCCACTTT
.	TRBJ2-5	few	TRBV18	CASSPNGQIQETQYF	TGTGCCAGCTCACCAAATGGGCAGATCCAAGAGACCCAGTACTTC